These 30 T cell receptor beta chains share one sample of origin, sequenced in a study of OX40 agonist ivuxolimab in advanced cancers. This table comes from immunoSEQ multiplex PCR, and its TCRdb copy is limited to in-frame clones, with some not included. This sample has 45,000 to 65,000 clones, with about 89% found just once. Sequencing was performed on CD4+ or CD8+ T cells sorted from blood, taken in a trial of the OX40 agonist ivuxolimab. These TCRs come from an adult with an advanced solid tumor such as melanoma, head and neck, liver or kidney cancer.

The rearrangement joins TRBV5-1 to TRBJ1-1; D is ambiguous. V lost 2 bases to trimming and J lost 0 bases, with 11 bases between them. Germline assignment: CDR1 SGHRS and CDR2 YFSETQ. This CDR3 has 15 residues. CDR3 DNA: TGCGCCAGCAGCTTTACGTCCAACATGAACACTGAAGCTTTCTTT. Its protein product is CASSFTSNMNTEAFF.

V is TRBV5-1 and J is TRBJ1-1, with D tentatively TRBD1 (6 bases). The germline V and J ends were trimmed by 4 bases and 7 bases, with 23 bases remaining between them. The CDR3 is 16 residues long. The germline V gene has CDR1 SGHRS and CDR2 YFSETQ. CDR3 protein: CASSPLDTGTSGEAFF. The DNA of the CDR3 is TGCGCCAGCAGCCCCTTGGATACAGGGACCTCTGGTGAAGCTTTCTTT.

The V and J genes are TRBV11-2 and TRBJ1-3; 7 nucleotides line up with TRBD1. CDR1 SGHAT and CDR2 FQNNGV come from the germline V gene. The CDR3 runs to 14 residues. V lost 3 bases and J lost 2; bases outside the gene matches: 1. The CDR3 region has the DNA TGTGCCAGCAGCTTTGGGACAGCTGGAAACACCATATATTTT. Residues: CASSFGTAGNTIYF.

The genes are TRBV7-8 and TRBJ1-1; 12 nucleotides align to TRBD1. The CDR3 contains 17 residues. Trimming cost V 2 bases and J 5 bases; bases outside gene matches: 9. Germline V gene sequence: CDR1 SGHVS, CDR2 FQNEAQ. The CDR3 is CASSLTGTGGVRTEAFF. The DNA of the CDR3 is TGTGCCAGCAGCTTAACCGGGACAGGGGGCGTAAGAACTGAAGCTTTCTTT.

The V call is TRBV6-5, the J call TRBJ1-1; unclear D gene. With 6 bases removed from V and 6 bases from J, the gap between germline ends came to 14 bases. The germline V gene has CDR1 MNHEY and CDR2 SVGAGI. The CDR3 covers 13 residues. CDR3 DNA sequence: TGTGCCAGCAGCCGACCGGGGAGCGCTGAAGCTTTCTTT. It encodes CASSRPGSAEAFF.

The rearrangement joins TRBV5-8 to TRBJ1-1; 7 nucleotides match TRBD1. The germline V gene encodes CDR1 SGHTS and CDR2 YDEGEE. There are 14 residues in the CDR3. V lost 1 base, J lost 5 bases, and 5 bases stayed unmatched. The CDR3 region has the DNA TGTGCCAGCAGCTTGAGAGGGGGCAAGACTGAAGCTTTCTTT. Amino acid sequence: CASSLRGGKTEAFF. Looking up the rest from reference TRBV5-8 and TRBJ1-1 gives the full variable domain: EAGVTQSPTHLIKTRGQQATLRCSPISGHTSVYWYQQALGLGLQFLLWYDEGEERNRGNFPPRFSGRQFPNYSSELNVNALELEDSALYLCASSLRGGKTEAFFGQGTRLTVV.

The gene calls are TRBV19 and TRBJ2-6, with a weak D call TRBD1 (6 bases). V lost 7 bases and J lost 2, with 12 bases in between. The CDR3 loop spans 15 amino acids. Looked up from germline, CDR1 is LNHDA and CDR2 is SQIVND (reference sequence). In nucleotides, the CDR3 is TGTGCCAGTACCAACGACAGGCCTGGGGCCAACGTCCTGACTTTC. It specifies CASTNDRPGANVLTF. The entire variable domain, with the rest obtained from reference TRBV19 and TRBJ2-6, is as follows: DGGITQSPKYLFRKEGQNVTLSCEQNLNHDAMYWYRQDPGQGLRLIYYSQIVNDFQKGDIAEGYSVSREKKESFPLTVTSAQKNPTAFYLCASTNDRPGANVLTFGAGSRLTVL.

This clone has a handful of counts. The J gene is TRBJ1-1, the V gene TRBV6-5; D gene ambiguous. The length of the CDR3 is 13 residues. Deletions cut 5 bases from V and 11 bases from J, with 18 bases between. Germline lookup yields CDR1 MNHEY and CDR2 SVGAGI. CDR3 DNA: TGTGCCAGCAGTCCCACAGTTGCCCTAGGCGCTTTCTTT. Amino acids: CASSPTVALGAFF.

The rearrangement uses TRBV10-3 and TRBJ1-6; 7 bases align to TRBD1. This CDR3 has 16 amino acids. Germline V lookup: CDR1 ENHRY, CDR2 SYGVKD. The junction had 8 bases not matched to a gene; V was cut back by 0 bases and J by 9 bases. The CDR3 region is CAISESSWEGASPLHF. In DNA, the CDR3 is TGTGCCATCAGTGAGTCTTCGTGGGAGGGGGCTTCACCCCTCCACTTT.

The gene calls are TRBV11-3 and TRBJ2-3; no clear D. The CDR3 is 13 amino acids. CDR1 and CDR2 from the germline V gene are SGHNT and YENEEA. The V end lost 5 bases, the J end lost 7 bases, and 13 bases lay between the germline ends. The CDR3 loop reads CASSRAPLHTQYF. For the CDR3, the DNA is TGTGCCAGCAGCCGAGCCCCTTTGCATACGCAGTATTTT.

CDR3 sequence (DNA): TGTGCCAGCAGTGACGCGGGACAGAACTACGAGCAGTACTTC. It translates to CASSDAGQNYEQYF. This chain connects TRBV2 to TRBJ2-7, with D perhaps TRBD1 (7 bases). CDR1 SNHLY and CDR2 FYNNEI come from the germline V gene. The CDR3 is made up of 14 amino acids. Trimming pared 3 bases from V and 3 bases from J, leaving 12 bases between.

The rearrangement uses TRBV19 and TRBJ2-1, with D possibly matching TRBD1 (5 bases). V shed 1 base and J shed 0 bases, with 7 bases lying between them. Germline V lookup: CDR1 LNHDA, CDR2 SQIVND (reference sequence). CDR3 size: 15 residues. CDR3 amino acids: CASSIGQISYNEQFF. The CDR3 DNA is TGTGCCAGTAGTATAGGACAGATCTCCTACAATGAGCAGTTCTTC. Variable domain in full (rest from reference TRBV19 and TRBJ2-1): DGGITQSPKYLFRKEGQNVTLSCEQNLNHDAMYWYRQDPGQGLRLIYYSQIVNDFQKGDIAEGYSVSREKKESFPLTVTSAQKNPTAFYLCASSIGQISYNEQFFGPGTRLTVL.

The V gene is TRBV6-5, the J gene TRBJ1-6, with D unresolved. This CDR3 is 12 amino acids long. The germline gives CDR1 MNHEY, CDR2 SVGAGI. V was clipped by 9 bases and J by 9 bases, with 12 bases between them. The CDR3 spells CASGSEGSPLHF. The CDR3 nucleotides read TGTGCCAGTGGGTCAGAGGGTTCACCCCTCCACTTT.

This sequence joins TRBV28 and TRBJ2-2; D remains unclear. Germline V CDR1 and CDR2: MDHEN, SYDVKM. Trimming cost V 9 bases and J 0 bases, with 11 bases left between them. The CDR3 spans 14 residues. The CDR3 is CASRVGPNTGELFF. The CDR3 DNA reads TGTGCCAGTAGAGTGGGTCCGAACACCGGGGAGCTGTTTTTT. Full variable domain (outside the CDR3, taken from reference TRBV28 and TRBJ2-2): DVKVTQSSRYLVKRTGEKVFLECVQDMDHENMFWYRQDPGLGLRLIYFSYDVKMKEKGDIPEGYSVSREKKERFSLILESASTNQTSMYLCASRVGPNTGELFFGEGSRLTVL.

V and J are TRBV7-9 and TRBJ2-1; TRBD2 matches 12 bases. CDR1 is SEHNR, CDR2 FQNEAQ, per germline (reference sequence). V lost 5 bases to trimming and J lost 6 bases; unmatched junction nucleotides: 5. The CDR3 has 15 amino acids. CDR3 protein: CASSPGLAGLNEQFF. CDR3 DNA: TGTGCCAGCAGCCCCGGACTAGCGGGGCTCAATGAGCAGTTCTTC. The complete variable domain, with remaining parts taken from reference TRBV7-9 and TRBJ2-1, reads DTGVSQNPRHKITKRGQNVTFRCDPISEHNRLYWYRQTLGQGPEFLTYFQNEAQLEKSRLLSDRFSAERPKGSFSTLEIQRTEQGDSAMYLCASSPGLAGLNEQFFGPGTRLTVL.

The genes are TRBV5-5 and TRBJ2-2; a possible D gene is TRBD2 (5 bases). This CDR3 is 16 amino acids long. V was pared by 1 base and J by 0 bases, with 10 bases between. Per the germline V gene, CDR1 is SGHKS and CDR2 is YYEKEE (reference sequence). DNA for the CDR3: TGTGCCAGCAGCTTGATCAGCGGAGCGAACACCGGGGAGCTGTTTTTT. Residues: CASSLISGANTGELFF.

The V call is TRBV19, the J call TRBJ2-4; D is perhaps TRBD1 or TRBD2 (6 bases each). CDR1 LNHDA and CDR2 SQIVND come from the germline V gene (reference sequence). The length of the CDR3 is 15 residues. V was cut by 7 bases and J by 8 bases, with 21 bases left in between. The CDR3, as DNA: TGTGCCAGTATGCGACTGCACGGAGGGGGACACATTCAGTACTTC. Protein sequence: CASMRLHGGGHIQYF.

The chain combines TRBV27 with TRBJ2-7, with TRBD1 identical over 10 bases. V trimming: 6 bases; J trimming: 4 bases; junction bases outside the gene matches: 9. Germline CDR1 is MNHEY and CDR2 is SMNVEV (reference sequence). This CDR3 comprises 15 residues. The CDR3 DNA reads TGTGCCAGCAGATCCCGGGACAGGGGACGTTACGAGCAGTACTTC. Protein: CASRSRDRGRYEQYF.

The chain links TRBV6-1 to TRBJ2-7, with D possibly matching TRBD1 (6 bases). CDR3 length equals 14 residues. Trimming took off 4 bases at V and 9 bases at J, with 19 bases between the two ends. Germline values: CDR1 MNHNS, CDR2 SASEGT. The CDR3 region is CASSAPGHSLGQYF. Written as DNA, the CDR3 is TGTGCCAGCAGTGCCCCGGGACACTCTTTAGGGCAGTACTTC.

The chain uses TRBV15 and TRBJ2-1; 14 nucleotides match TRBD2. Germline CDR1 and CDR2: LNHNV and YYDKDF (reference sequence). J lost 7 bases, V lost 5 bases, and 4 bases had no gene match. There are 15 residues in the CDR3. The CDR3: CATSGTSGGQNEQFF. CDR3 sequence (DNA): TGTGCCACCAGCGGGACTAGCGGGGGCCAAAATGAGCAGTTCTTC.

This CDR3 is CASSQAGVDRETQYF. The CDR3, as DNA: TGCGCCAGCAGCCAAGCAGGGGTGGATCGGGAGACCCAGTACTTC. V gene TRBV4-1 combines with J gene TRBJ2-5, with TRBD1 as a possible D gene (6 bases). V was clipped by 1 base and J by 5 bases, with 14 bases between them. The CDR3 covers 15 residues. Germline loops: CDR1 MGHRA, CDR2 YSYEKL.

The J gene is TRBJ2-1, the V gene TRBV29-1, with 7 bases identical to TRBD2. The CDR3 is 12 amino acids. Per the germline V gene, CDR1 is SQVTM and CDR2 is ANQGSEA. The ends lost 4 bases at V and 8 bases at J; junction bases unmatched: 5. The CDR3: CSVGRGGDEQFF. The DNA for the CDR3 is TGCAGCGTTGGGAGGGGAGGGGATGAGCAGTTCTTC.

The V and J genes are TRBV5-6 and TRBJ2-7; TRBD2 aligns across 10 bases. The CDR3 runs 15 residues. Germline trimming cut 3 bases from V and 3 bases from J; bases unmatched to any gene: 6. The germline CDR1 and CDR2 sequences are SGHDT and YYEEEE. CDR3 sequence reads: CASSWLAGDFYEQYV. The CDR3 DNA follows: TGTGCCAGCAGCTGGCTAGCGGGGGATTTCTACGAGCAGTACGTC.

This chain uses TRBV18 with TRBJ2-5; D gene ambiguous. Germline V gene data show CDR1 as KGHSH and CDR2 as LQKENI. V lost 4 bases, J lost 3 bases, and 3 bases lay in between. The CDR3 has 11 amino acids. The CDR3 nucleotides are TGTGCCAGCTCACGGAAAGAGACCCAGTACTTC. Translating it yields CASSRKETQYF.

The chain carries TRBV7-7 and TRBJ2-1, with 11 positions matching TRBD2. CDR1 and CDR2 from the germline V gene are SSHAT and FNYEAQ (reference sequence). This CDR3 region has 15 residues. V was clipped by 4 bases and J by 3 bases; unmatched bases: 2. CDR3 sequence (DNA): TGTGCCAGCAGCTCGACTAGCGGGGTCTACAATGAGCAGTTCTTC. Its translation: CASSSTSGVYNEQFF.

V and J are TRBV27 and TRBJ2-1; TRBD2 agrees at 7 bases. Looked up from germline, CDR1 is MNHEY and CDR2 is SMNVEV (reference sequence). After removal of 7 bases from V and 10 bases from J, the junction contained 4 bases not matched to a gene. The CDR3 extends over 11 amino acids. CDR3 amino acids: CASKRGLEQFF. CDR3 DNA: TGTGCCAGCAAGCGGGGACTAGAGCAGTTCTTC.

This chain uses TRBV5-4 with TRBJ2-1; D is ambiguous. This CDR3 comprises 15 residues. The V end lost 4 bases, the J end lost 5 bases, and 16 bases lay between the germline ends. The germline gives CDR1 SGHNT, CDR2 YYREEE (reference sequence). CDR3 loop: CASSHAGFQDNEQFF. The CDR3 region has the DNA TGTGCCAGCAGCCACGCCGGGTTTCAGGACAATGAGCAGTTCTTC.

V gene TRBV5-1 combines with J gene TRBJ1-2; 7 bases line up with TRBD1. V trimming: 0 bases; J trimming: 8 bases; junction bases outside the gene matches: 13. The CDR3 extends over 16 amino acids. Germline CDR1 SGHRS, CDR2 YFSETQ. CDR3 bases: TGCGCCAGCAGCTTGGGACCCTTCGGACAGGTCTACGGCTACACCTTC. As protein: CASSLGPFGQVYGYTF.

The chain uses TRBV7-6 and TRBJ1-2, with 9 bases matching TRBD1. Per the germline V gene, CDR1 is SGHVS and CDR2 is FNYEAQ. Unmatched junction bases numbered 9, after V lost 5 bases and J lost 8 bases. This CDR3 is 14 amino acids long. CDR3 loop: CASSLIRQGDGYTF. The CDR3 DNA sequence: TGTGCCAGCAGCCTTATCCGACAGGGGGACGGCTACACCTTC. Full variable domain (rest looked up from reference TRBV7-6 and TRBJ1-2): GAGVSQSPRYKVTKRGQDVALRCDPISGHVSLYWYRQALGQGPEFLTYFNYEAQQDKSGLPNDRFSAERPEGSISTLTIQRTEQRDSAMYRCASSLIRQGDGYTFGSGTRLTVV.

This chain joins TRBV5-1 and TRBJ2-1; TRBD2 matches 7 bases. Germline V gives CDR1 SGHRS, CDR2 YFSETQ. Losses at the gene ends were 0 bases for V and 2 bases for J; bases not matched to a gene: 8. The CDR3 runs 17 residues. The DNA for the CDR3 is TGCGCCAGCAGCTTGGTGAAGCCGGGGGGAACCTACAATGAGCAGTTCTTC. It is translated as CASSLVKPGGTYNEQFF.